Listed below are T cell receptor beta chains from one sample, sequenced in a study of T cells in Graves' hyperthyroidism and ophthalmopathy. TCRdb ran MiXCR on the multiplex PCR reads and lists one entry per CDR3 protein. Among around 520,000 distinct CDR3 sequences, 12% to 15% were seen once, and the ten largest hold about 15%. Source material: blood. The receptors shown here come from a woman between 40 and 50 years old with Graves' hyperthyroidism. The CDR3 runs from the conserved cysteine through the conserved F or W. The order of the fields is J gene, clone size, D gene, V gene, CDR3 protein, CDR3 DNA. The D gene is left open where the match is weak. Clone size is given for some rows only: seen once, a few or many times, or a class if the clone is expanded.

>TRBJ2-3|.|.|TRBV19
CASSIGTGVGLDTQYF
TGTGCCAGTAGTATAGGAACGGGCGTCGGATTGGATACGCAGTATTTT
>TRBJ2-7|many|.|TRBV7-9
CASSLPSPYEQYF
TGTGCCAGCAGCTTACCCTCACCCTACGAGCAGTACTTC
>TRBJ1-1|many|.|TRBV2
CASSEQATEAFF
TGTGCCAGCAGTGAACAGGCCACTGAAGCTTTCTTT
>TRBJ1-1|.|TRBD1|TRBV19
CASSIQGAGAEAFF
TGTGCCAGTAGTATTCAGGGGGCCGGTGCTGAAGCTTTCTTT
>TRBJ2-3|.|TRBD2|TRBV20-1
CSARGRENSDTQYF
TGCAGTGCTAGGGGGCGGGAGAATTCAGATACGCAGTATTTT
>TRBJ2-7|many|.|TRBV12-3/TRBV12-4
CASSLRWGNEQYF
TGTGCCAGCAGTTTGCGGTGGGGGAACGAGCAGTACTTC
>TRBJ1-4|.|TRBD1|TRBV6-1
CVSSPGQGREKLFF
TGTGTCAGCAGTCCGGGACAGGGACGGGAAAAACTGTTTTTT
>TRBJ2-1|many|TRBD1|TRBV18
CASSPGQGAYNEQFF
TGTGCCAGCTCACCAGGACAGGGTGCCTACAATGAGCAGTTCTTC
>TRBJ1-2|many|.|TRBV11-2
CASSSQGTQGYTF
TGTGCCAGCAGTTCACAGGGTACGCAGGGCTACACCTTC
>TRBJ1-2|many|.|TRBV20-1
CSLVAQGDGYTF
TGCAGTTTAGTAGCACAGGGCGATGGCTACACCTTC
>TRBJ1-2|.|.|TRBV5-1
CASSPGLTRGYTF
TGCGCCAGCAGCCCGGGACTGACGCGCGGCTACACCTTC
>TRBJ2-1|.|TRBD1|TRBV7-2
CASRPGTGKGHGDEQFF
TGTGCCAGCAGGCCCGGGACAGGGAAGGGTCATGGGGATGAGCAGTTCTTC
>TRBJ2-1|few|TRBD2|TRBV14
CASSQSGTSDYNEQFF
TGTGCCAGCAGCCAGTCCGGGACTAGCGACTACAATGAGCAGTTCTTC
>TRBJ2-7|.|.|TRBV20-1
CSASVYNEQYF
TGCAGTGCTAGCGTCTACAATGAGCAGTACTTC
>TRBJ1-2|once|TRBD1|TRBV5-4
CASSLEGQGSGGYTF
TGTGCCAGCAGCTTGGAGGGACAGGGATCAGGTGGCTACACCTTC
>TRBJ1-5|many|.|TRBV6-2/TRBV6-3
CASSYYKDTGSQPQHF
TGTGCCAGCAGTTACTATAAGGACACAGGGAGTCAGCCCCAGCATTTT
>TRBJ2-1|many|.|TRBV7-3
CASTLDGGRYNEQFF
TGTGCCAGCACCCTCGATGGGGGTCGGTACAATGAGCAGTTCTTC
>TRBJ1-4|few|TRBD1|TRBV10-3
CAISRRDSQTTNEKLFF
TGTGCCATCAGTCGTCGGGACAGCCAAACAACTAATGAAAAACTGTTTTTT
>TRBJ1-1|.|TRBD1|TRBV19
CASSTTGGAAFF
TGTGCCAGTAGTACTACAGGGGGGGCAGCTTTCTTT
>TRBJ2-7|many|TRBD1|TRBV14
CASGRGLTYEQYF
TGTGCCAGCGGCAGGGGGCTGACCTACGAGCAGTACTTC
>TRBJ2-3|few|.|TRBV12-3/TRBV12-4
CASSLVQGTDTQYF
TGTGCCAGCAGTTTAGTGCAGGGTACAGATACGCAGTATTTT
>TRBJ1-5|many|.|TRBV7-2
CASSSDGRAFNQPQHF
TGTGCCAGCAGTTCTGACGGCAGGGCTTTCAATCAGCCCCAGCATTTT
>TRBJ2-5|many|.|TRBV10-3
CAISDGGGQETQYF
TGTGCCATCAGTGATGGGGGAGGCCAGGAGACCCAGTACTTC
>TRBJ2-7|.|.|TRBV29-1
CSVEEATGKVNEQYF
TGCAGCGTTGAGGAGGCGACAGGCAAGGTAAACGAGCAGTACTTC
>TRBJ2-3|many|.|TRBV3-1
CASRRGATVSTDTQYF
TGTGCCAGCAGAAGGGGGGCTACAGTAAGCACAGATACGCAGTATTTT
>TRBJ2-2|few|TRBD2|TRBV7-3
CASSAYGGDSGELFF
TGTGCCAGCAGCGCGTACGGGGGGGATTCCGGGGAGCTGTTTTTT
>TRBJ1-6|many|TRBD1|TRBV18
CASSRGQGGKNSPLHF
TGTGCCAGCTCCCGAGGACAGGGAGGGAAAAATTCACCCCTCCACTTT
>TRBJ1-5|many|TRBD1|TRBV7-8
CASSQTTGTDQPQHF
TGTGCCAGCAGCCAAACGACAGGGACGGATCAGCCCCAGCATTTT
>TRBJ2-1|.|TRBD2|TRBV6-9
CASSFGTRDYNEQFF
TGTGCCAGCAGTTTCGGGACTAGGGATTACAATGAGCAGTTCTTC
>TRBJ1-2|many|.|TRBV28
CASSLKLGGNGYTF
TGTGCCAGCAGTTTAAAGCTGGGAGGGAATGGCTACACCTTC
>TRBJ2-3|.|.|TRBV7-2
CASSLELGVQYF
TGTGCCAGCAGCTTAGAGCTGGGGGTGCAGTATTTT
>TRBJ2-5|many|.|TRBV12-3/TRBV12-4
CASSLVPKETQYF
TGTGCCAGCAGTTTAGTCCCAAAAGAGACCCAGTACTTC
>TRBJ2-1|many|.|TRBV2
CASSVNEQFF
TGTGCCAGCAGTGTCAATGAGCAGTTCTTC